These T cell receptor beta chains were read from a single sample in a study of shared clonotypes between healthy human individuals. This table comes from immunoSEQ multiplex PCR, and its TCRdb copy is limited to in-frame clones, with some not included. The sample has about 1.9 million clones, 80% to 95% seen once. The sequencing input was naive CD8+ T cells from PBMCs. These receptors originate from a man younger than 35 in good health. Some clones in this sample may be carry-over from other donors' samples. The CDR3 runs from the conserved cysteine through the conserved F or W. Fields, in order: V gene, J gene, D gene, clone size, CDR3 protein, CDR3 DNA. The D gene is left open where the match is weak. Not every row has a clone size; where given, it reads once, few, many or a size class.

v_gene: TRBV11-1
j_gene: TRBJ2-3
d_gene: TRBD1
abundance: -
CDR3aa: CASRPGTGYTQYF
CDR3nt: TGTGCCAGCCGCCCCGGGACAGGTTATACGCAGTATTTT

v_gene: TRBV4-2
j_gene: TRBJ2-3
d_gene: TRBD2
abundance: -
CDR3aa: CASSQGTSGPTDTQYF
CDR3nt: TGTGCCAGCAGCCAAGGTACTAGCGGACCCACAGATACGCAGTATTTT

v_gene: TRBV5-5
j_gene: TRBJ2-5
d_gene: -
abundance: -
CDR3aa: CASSLLGAGQETQYF
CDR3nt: TGTGCCAGCAGCTTGTTGGGGGCAGGGCAAGAGACCCAGTACTTC

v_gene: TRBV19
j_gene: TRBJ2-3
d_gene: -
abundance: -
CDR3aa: CASSISPELSTDTQYF
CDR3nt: TGTGCCAGTAGTATATCGCCGGAGTTAAGCACAGATACGCAGTATTTT

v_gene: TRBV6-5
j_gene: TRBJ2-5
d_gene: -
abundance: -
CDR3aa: CASSPTGWETQYF
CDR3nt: TGTGCCAGCAGCCCCACGGGGTGGGAGACCCAGTACTTC

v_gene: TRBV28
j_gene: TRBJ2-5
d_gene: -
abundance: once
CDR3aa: CASSALSPQETQYF
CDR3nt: TGTGCCAGCAGCGCCCTATCCCCCCAAGAGACCCAGTACTTC

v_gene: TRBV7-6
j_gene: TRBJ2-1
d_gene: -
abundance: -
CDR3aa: CASSLVPTPSETNNEQFF
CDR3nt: TGTGCCAGCAGCTTAGTTCCGACACCCTCCGAAACGAACAATGAGCAGTTCTTC

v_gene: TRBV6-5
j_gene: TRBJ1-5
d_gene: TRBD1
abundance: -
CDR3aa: CASRPGTGNQPQHF
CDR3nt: TGTGCCAGCAGGCCCGGGACAGGTAATCAGCCCCAGCATTTT

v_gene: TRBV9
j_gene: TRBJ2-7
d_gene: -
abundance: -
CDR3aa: CASSVNPGPSPYEQYF
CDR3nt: TGTGCCAGCAGCGTAAACCCGGGCCCCTCCCCCTACGAGCAGTACTTC

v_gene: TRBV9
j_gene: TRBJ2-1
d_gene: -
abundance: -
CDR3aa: CASSVERGGAYNEQFF
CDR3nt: TGTGCCAGCAGCGTAGAACGGGGTGGGGCCTACAATGAGCAGTTCTTC

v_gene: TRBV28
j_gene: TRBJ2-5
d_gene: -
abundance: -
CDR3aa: CASIGRGVQETQYF
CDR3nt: TGTGCCAGCATTGGGAGGGGGGTACAAGAGACCCAGTACTTC

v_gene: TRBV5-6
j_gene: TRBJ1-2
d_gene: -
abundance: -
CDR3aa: CASSPDRTYSGYTF
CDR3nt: TGTGCCAGCAGTCCGGACCGAACCTATTCTGGCTACACCTTC

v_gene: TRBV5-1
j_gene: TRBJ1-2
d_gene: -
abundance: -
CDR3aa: CASSGWDGFNYGYTF
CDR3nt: TGCGCCAGCAGCGGATGGGACGGATTTAACTATGGCTACACCTTC

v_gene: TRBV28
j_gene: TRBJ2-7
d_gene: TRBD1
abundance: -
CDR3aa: CASSIKPTGGYDEQYF
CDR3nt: TGTGCCAGCAGCATCAAGCCCACAGGGGGGTACGACGAGCAGTACTTC

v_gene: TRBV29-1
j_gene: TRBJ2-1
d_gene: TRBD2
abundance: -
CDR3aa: CSVEARPSGNPRSSYNEQFF
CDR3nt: TGCAGCGTTGAGGCCCGGCCTAGCGGGAATCCCCGGAGCTCCTACAATGAGCAGTTCTTC

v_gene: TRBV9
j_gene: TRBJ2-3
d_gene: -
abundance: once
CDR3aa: CASSAGISTDTQYF
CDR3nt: TGTGCCAGCAGCGCCGGGATCTCCACAGATACGCAGTATTTT

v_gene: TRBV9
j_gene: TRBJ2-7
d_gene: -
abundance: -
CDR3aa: CASSVGLTSEQYF
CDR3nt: TGTGCCAGCAGCGTAGGGTTGACGAGCGAGCAGTACTTC

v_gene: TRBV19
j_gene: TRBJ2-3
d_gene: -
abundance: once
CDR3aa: CASSLIRGDTQYF
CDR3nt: TGTGCCAGTAGCCTAATTAGGGGGGATACGCAGTATTTT

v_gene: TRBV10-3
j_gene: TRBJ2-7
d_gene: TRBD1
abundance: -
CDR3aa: CAISESGQVHYEQYF
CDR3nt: TGTGCCATCAGTGAGTCAGGACAGGTCCACTACGAGCAGTACTTC

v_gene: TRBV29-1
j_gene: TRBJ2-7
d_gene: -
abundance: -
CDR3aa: CSATGKGYEQYF
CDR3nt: TGCAGCGCCACAGGGAAGGGCTACGAGCAGTACTTC

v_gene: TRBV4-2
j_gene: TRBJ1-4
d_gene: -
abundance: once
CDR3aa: CASSHGEKLFF
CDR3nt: TGTGCCAGCAGCCATGGTGAAAAACTGTTTTTT

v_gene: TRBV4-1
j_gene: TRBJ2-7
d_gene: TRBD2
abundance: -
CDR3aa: CASSQLAGAYYEQYF
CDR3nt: TGCGCCAGCAGCCAACTAGCGGGAGCCTACTACGAGCAGTACTTC

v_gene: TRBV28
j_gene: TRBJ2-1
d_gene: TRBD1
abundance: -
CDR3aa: CASRAGTGSRNEQFF
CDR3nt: TGTGCCAGCAGGGCCGGGACAGGGTCACGCAATGAGCAGTTCTTC

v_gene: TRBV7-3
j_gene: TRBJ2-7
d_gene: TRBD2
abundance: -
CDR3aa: CASSPGAGADYEQYF
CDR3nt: TGTGCCAGCAGCCCCGGGGCGGGAGCCGACTACGAGCAGTACTTC

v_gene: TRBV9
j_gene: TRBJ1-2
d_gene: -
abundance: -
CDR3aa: CASSVAQDSAYYGYTF
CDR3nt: TGTGCCAGCAGCGTAGCCCAGGACTCGGCCTACTATGGCTACACCTTC

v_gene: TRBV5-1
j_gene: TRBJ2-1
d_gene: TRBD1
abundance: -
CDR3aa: CASSLLLQGKNEQFF
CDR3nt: TGCGCCAGCAGCTTGTTACTACAGGGGAAAAATGAGCAGTTCTTC

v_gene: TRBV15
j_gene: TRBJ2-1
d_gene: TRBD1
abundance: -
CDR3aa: CATSSWDRGLNEQFF
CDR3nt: TGTGCCACCAGCAGCTGGGACAGGGGGTTAAATGAGCAGTTCTTC